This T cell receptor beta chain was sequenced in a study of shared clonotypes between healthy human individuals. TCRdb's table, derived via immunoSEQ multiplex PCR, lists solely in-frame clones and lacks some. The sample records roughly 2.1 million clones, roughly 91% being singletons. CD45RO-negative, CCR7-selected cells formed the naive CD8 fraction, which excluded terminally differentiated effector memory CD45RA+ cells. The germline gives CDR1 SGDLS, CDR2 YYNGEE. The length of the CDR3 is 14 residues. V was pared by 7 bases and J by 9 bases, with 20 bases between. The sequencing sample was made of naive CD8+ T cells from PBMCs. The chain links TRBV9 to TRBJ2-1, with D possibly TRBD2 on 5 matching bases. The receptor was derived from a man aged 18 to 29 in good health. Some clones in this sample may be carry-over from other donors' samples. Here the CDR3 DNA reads TGTGCCAGCTCAAAGCCGGACTCTTCGGGTGAGCAGTTCTTC. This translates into CASSKPDSSGEQFF.